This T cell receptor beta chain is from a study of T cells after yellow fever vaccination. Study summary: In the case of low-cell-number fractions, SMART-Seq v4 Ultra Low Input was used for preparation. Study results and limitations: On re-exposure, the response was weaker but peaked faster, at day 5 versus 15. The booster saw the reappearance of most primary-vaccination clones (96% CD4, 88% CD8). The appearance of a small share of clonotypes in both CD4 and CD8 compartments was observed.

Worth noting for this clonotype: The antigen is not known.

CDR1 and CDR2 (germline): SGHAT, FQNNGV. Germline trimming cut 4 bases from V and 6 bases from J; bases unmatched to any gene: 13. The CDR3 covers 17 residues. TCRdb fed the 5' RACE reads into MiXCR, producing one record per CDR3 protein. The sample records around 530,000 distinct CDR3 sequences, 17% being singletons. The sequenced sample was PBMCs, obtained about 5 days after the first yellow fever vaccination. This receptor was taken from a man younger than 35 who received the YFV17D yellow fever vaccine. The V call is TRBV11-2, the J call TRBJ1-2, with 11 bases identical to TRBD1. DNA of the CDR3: TGTGCCAGCAGCTCTCGAACCGGGACAGGGGGAGTTCATGGCTACACCTTC. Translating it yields CASSSRTGTGGVHGYTF.